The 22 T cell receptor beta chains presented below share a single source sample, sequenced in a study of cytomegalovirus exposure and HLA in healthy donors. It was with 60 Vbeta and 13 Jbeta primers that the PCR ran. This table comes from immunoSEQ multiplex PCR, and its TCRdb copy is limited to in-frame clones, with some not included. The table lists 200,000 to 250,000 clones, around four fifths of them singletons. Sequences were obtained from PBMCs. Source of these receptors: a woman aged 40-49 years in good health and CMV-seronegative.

CDR3 in DNA: TGTGCCAGTGGGCGCAGGGGGCAGGCCCCCACAGAGACCCAGTACTTC. Protein sequence: CASGRRGQAPTETQYF. This chain connects TRBV19 to TRBJ2-5; 8 nucleotides agree with TRBD1. V shed 8 bases and J 4 bases; nucleotides not matched to a gene: 15. Germline V gene data show CDR1 as LNHDA and CDR2 as SQIVND (reference sequence). The length of the CDR3 is 16 residues.

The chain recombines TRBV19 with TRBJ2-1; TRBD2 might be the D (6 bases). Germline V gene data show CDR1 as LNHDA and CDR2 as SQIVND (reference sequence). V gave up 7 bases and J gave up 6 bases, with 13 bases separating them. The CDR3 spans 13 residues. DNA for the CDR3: TGTGCCAGTACGGCGGGACCCTTCAATGAGCAGTTCTTC. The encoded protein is CASTAGPFNEQFF.

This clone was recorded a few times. The CDR3 loop is CASSQRGGTSGSRETQYF. The CDR3 DNA is TGTGCCAGCAGCCAGAGGGGCGGGACTAGCGGGAGCCGGGAGACCCAGTACTTC. V and J are TRBV4-2 and TRBJ2-5; 14 bases are a match to TRBD2. The CDR3 runs to 18 residues. Trimming removed 3 bases from V and 5 bases from J; junction bases left unmatched: 11. Germline V gene lookup returns CDR1 LGHNA and CDR2 YNFKEQ.

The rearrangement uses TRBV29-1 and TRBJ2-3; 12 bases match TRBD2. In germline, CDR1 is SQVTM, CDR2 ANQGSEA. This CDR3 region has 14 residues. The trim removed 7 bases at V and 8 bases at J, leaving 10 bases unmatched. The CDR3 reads CSEGLAGGGSTQYF. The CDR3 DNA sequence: TGCAGCGAGGGGCTAGCGGGAGGGGGGTCTACGCAGTATTTT.

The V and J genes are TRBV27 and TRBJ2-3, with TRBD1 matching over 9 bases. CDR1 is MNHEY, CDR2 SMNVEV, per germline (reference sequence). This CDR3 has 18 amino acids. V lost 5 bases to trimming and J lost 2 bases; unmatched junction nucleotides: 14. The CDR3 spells CASSPHGTGRENTDTQYF. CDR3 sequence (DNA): TGTGCCAGCAGTCCCCACGGGACAGGGAGGGAGAACACAGATACGCAGTATTTT.

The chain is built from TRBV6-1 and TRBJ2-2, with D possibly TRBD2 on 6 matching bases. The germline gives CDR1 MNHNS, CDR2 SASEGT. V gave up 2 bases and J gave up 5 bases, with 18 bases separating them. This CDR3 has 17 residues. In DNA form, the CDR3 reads TGTGCCAGCAGTGAAAACTGGGGAGCTAGCGTTACCGGGGAGCTGTTTTTT. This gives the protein CASSENWGASVTGELFF.

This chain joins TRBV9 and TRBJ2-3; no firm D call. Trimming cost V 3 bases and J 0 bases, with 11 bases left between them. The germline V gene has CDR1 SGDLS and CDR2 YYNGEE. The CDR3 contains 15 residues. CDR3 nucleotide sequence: TGTGCCAGCAGCGACGACACCTCTAGCACAGATACGCAGTATTTT. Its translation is CASSDDTSSTDTQYF.

The CDR3 spells CASSFNRNRANTEAFF. In DNA form, the CDR3 reads TGCGCCAGCAGCTTTAACCGGAACAGGGCGAACACTGAAGCTTTCTTT. The chain links TRBV5-1 to TRBJ1-1; tentatively, D is TRBD1 (6 bases). Deletions cut 2 bases from V and 1 base from J, with 15 bases between. The CDR3 contains 16 residues. The germline gives CDR1 SGHRS, CDR2 YFSETQ.

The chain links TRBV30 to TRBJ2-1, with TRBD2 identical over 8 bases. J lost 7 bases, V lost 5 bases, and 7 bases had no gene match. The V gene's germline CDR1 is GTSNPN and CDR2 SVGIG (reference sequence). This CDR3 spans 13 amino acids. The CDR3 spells CAWSTREVNEQFF. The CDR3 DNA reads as TGTGCCTGGTCGACGCGGGAGGTAAATGAGCAGTTCTTC.

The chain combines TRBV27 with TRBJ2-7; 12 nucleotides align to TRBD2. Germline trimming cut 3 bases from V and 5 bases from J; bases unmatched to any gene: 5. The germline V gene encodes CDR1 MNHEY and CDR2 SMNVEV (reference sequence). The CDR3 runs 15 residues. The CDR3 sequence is CASSLDRLAGDEQYF. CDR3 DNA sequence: TGTGCCAGCAGTTTGGATCGACTAGCGGGAGACGAGCAGTACTTC.

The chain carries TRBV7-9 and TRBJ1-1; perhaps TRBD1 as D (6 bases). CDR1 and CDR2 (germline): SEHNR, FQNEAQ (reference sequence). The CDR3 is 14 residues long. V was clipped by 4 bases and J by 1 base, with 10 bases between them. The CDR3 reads CASSSQGSNTEAFF. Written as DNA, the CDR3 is TGTGCCAGCAGCTCACAGGGTTCGAACACTGAAGCTTTCTTT.

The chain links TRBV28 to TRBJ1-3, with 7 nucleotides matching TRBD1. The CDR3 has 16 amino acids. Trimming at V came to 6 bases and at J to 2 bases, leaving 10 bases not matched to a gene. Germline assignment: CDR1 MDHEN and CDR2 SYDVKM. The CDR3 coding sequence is TGTGCCAGCAGCCCAGGGGGGCATGTGACTGGAAACACCATATATTTT. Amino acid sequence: CASSPGGHVTGNTIYF.

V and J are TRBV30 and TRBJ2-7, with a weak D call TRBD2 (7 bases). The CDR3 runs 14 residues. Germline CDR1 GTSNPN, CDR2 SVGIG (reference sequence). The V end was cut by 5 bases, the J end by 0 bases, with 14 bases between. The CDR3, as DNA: TGTGCCTGGGCGAGGGGGGGGGACTCCTACGAGCAGTACTTC. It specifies CAWARGGDSYEQYF.

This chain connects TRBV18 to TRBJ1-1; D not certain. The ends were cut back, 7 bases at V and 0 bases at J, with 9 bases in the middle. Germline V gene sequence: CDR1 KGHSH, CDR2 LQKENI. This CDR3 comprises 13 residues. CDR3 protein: CASLNTVNTEAFF. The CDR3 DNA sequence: TGTGCCAGCTTGAATACAGTGAACACTGAAGCTTTCTTT.

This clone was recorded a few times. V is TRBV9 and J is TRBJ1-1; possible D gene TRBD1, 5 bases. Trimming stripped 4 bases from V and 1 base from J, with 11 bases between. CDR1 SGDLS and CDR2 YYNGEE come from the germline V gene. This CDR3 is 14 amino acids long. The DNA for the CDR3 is TGTGCCAGCAGCCCCCAGGGAAAGAACACTGAAGCTTTCTTT. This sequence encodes CASSPQGKNTEAFF.

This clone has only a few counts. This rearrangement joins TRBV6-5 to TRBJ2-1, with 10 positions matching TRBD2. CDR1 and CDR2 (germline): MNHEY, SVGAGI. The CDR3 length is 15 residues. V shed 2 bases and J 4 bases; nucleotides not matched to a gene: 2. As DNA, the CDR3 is TGTGCCAGCAGTTACAAACTAGCGGGATACAATGAGCAGTTCTTC. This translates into CASSYKLAGYNEQFF.

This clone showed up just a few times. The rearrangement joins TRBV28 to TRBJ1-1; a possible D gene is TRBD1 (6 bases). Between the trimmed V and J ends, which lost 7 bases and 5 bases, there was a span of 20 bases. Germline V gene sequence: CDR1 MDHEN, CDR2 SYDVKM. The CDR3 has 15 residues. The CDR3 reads CASNLLAGGGTEAFF. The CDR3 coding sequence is TGTGCCAGCAACTTGTTAGCGGGGGGCGGAACTGAAGCTTTCTTT.

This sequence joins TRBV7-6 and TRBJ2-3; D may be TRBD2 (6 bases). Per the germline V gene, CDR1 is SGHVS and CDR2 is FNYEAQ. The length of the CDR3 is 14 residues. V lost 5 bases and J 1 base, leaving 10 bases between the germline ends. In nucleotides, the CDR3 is TGTGCCAGCAGCCCCGGACTACGCACAGATACGCAGTATTTT. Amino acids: CASSPGLRTDTQYF.

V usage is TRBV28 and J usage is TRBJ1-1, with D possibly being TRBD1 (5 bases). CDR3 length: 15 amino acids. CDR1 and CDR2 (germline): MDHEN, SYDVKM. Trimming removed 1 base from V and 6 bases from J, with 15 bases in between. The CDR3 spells CASSLFWERGAEAFF. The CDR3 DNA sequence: TGTGCCAGCAGTTTATTTTGGGAGCGGGGGGCTGAAGCTTTCTTT.

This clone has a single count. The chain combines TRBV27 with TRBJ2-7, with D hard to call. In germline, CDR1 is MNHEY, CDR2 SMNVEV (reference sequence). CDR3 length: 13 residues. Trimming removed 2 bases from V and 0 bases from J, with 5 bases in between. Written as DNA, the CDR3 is TGTGCCAGCAGTTTAAGCCACTCCTACGAGCAGTACTTC. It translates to CASSLSHSYEQYF.

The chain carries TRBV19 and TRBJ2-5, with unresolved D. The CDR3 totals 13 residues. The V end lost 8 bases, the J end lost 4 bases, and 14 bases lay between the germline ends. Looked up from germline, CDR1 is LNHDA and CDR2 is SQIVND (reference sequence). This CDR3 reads CASSTPYPETQYF. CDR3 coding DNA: TGTGCCAGTTCAACCCCCTACCCAGAGACCCAGTACTTC.

The CDR3 coding sequence is TGCGCCAGAGACCCACCGGGACAGGGGTTGGCCCGGAATACTGAAGCTTTCTTT. Amino acid sequence: CARDPPGQGLARNTEAFF. The J gene is TRBJ1-1, the V gene TRBV10-1; 10 bases map to TRBD1. Trimming took 9 bases from V and 5 from J; bases not matched to a gene: 21. The CDR3 totals 18 residues. Germline V lookup: CDR1 WNHNN, CDR2 SYGVQD (reference sequence).